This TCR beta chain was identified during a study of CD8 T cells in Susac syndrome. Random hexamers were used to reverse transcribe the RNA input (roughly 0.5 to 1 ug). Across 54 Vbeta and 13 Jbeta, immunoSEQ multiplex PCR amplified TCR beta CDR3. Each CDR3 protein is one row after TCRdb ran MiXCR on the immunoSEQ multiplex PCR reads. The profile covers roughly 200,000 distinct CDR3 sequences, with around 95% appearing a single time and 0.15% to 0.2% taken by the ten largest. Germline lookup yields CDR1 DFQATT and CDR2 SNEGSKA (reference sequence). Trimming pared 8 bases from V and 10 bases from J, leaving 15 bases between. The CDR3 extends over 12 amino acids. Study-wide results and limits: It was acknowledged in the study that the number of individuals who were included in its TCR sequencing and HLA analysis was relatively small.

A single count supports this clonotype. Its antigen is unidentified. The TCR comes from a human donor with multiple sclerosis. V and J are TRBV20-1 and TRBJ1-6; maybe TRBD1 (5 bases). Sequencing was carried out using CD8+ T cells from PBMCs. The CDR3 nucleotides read TGCAGTCCACAGGCATGGGGGTCACCCCTCCACTTT. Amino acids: CSPQAWGSPLHF.